This is a list of T cell receptor beta chains from one sample in a study of control samples from healthy donors and cancer patients. The table came from immunoSEQ multiplex PCR; TCRdb's copy has only in-frame clones and leaves some out. The sample holds 150,000 to 180,000 clones, 93% seen once. The sample comprised blood. The source is a man aged 50-60 years in good health. The CDR3 runs from the conserved cysteine through the conserved F or W. Fields, in order: clone size, J gene, D gene, V gene, CDR3 length, CDR3 protein, CDR3 DNA. The D gene is left open where the match is weak. Clone size is shown for a subset of rows, as once, few, many or a class of expanded clone.

NA TRBJ2-5 TRBD1 TRBV24-1 13 CATSVAGGETQYF TGTGCCACCAGTGTGGCAGGGGGCGAGACCCAGTACTTC
once TRBJ2-3 NA TRBV2 12 CASSGSTDTQYF TGTGCCAGCAGCGGGAGCACAGATACGCAGTATTTT
NA TRBJ2-7 NA TRBV3-1/TRBV3-2 15 CASSQVPGGAYEQYF TGTGCCAGCAGCCAAGTTCCCGGGGGCGCTTACGAGCAGTACTTC
NA TRBJ2-1 TRBD2 TRBV30 13 CAWKSREYNEQFF TGTGCCTGGAAGTCGCGGGAGTACAATGAGCAGTTCTTC
NA TRBJ2-1 TRBD2 TRBV5-8 17 CASSLKAGGSPYNEQFF TGTGCCAGCAGCTTGAAAGCGGGAGGGTCCCCCTACAATGAGCAGTTCTTC
NA TRBJ1-2 NA TRBV28 12 CASRHRDYGYTF TGTGCCAGCAGGCACAGGGACTATGGCTACACCTTC
once TRBJ2-7 TRBD1 TRBV5-1 14 CASSQGQGIYEQYF TGCGCCAGCAGCCAGGGACAGGGGATCTACGAGCAGTACTTC
NA TRBJ1-5 NA TRBV12-3/TRBV12-4 12 CASSRQDQPQHF TGTGCCAGCAGTCGACAGGATCAGCCCCAGCATTTT
NA TRBJ2-1 TRBD1 TRBV6-6 15 CASRLSRDRLNEQFF TGTGCCAGCAGATTAAGCCGGGACAGACTCAATGAGCAGTTCTTC
NA TRBJ2-1 TRBD2 TRBV11-2 18 CASSTRELAGRSYNEQFF TGTGCCAGCAGCACCCGGGAACTAGCGGGCCGCTCCTACAATGAGCAGTTCTTC
NA TRBJ1-2 NA TRBV30 13 CAWSVLASYGYTF TGTGCCTGGAGTGTACTAGCCAGCTATGGCTACACCTTC
NA TRBJ2-3 NA TRBV11-1 13 CASSLESTDTQYF TGTGCCAGCAGCTTAGAAAGCACAGATACGCAGTATTTT
NA TRBJ1-5 NA TRBV28 15 CASSRELEGNQPQHF TGTGCCAGCAGTCGGGAACTGGAGGGCAATCAGCCCCAGCATTTT
NA TRBJ1-6 NA TRBV30 13 CAWSVRGNSPLHF TGTGCCTGGAGTGTTCGGGGAAATTCACCCCTCCACTTT
NA TRBJ1-6 NA TRBV19 15 CASSPWRVRNSPLHF TGTGCCAGTAGTCCTTGGAGGGTACGGAATTCACCCCTCCACTTT
NA TRBJ2-7 NA TRBV4-1 15 CASSQSRQAHYEQYF TGCGCCAGCAGCCAATCCCGACAGGCTCACTACGAGCAGTACTTC